This TCR beta chain was sequenced in a study of CD8+ T cells in alopecia areata (dated by TCRdb to the late 2010s). Regarding the research as a whole: The treated patients, all with moderate-to-severe alopecia areata, were enrolled in an open-label pilot trial of oral tofacitinib given at 5 to 10 mg twice daily. Patients received tofacitinib for 6 to 18 months and were then followed off drug for 6 months to check for delayed response and recurrence. The SALT score, which quantifies the percentage of affected scalp surface area, was used to measure disease severity in treated patients. To study T cell clonal expansion in alopecia areata, the researchers applied high-throughput TCRbeta sequencing to both the C3H/HeJ mouse model and human patients. Human TCRbeta sequencing covered scalp tissue and sorted CD4+ and CD8+ peripheral blood T cells from patchy and totalis/universalis alopecia areata patients and healthy controls. Biopsies were taken from tofacitinib-treated patients at baseline and at 4 and 24 weeks of treatment, and a later scalp biopsy was taken in several of the tofacitinib-treated patients. Clonality in the scalp was compared among normal scalp (n=4), patchy alopecia areata scalp (n=8), and alopecia totalis/universalis scalp (n=8). The RNA source kit depended on sample type: the PAXgene miRNA kit for fixed scalp, the miRNeasy kit for PBMCs, and the RNeasy kit for mouse skin. TCRbeta CDR3 regions were amplified by immunoSEQ multiplex PCR using 35 Vbeta forward and 13 Jbeta reverse primers.

Library preparation used the immunoSEQ multiplex PCR assay. RNA was extracted from all samples and reverse transcribed into cDNA, which served as template for TCR sequencing. SuperScript III was used for first-strand cDNA synthesis, primed with a 2:1 mix of oligo-dT and random hexamers. Amplification bias was assessed with a synthetic immune receptor repertoire, and residual bias was removed computationally. The study's own analysis went as follows. Raw reads were preprocessed for error removal, and CDR3 was defined according to IMGT conventions as running from the conserved cysteine to phenylalanine. Clonality was computed by normalizing Shannon entropy by log2 of the number of productive unique TCRs and subtracting the result from 1. Scalp TCRbeta sequences were cross-referenced with sorted blood CD4 and CD8 repertoires so that the CD4 or CD8 identity of scalp clones could be inferred. Sourced from immuneACCESS, this table was stored by TCRdb with only in-frame sequences that have V and J called. A share of the clones is absent; for the studies checked, an unresolved V gene accounts for under half, and the remainder has no known explanation. That table is the source of V, J and clone size, and D and trimming were worked out from the DNA. For this sample the table gives about 120,000 clones, of which 50% to 75% were detected only once. 12% of the sample belongs to the ten largest clones.

The germline V gene (reference sequence) supplies CDR1 SEHNR and CDR2 FQNEAQ. V loses 1 base of germline sequence and J loses 8 bases, and the interval between the two ends is 12 bases. CDR3 length: 14 amino acids, cysteine to phenylalanine. The CDR3 DNA has 42 bases and is translated from base 1. Overall study results and their limits: Scalp TCR repertoire analysis is complicated because resident alphabeta T cells in normal human skin are also sequenced, whereas mouse skin is dominated by gammadelta T cells. Lesional scalp, especially in alopecia totalis/universalis, showed higher clonality and more expanded CD8+ clones than normal scalp, suggesting antigenic drive. Many expanded lesional clones persisted in scalp and blood during tofacitinib treatment, which may partly explain relapse after stopping treatment. Shared TCR sequences between patients were less evident than in mice, which may be partly attributable to HLA diversity in the patient population. The treated cohort was small, with a single nonresponder, so links between baseline CD8+ expansion and response need larger studies. With tofacitinib, both scalp clonality and the number of expanded CD8+ clones among the top 100 scalp clones went down significantly.

With respect to this clone: Its antigen remains undetermined. Base quality data are lacking; no much larger clone is found one base away.

The label giving this sample's time point can be read as: 20 to 30 weeks on oral tofacitinib. Interpreted using the paper, the treatment or condition label stands for: oral pan-JAK inhibitor, 5-10 mg twice daily. Lesional scalp punch biopsies and peripheral blood were obtained from alopecia areata patients. After PBMCs were isolated by density centrifugation and stained for CD3, CD4 and CD8, a FACSAria was used to sort CD4+ and CD8+ T cells. The sequence was collected from a human donor with alopecia areata. The material sequenced was CD8+ T cells sorted from blood, taken at week 24, from a patient treated with tofacitinib. This chain joins TRBV7-9 to TRBJ2-1, with no reliable assignment of the D segment. The CDR3 region has the sequence CASSLVTRADEQFF. Read as DNA, the sequence is TGTGCCAGCAGCTTAGTAACGCGCGCAGATGAGCAGTTCTTC.